What follows are 7 T cell receptor beta chains derived from one specimen sequenced in a study of T-cell reconstitution after alpha-beta-depleted transplantation in children. This sample's TCRbeta library carried unique molecular identifier barcodes. TCRdb re-analysed the PCR reads in MiXCR, keeping a single row per CDR3 protein. Here the sample spans 190,000 or so distinct CDR3 sequences, approximately 6.8% being singletons. Sequenced material: PBMCs from the stem cell graft donor, taken from the stem cell graft. Receptors were obtained from a human donor who donated a stem cell graft to a child with Wiskott-Aldrich syndrome.

This rearrangement joins TRBV29-1 to TRBJ2-6; perhaps TRBD2 as D (6 bases). CDR3 length: 13 residues. Germline V gives CDR1 SQVTM, CDR2 ANQGSEA. The CDR3 sequence is CVGGAPGANVLTF. CDR3 DNA: TGCGTCGGGGGAGCGCCTGGGGCCAACGTCCTGACTTTC.

J is TRBJ1-3 and V is TRBV3-1; D remains ambiguous. The CDR3 consists of 14 residues. Trimming took off 3 bases at V and 0 bases at J, with 6 bases between the two ends. CDR1 is LGHDT and CDR2 is YNNKEL in the germline V gene (reference sequence). In nucleotides, the CDR3 is TGTGCCAGCAGCCACTTATCCTCTGGAAACACCATATATTTT. Its protein product is CASSHLSSGNTIYF.

This clonotype appeared many times. This chain joins TRBV7-2 and TRBJ2-4; D might be TRBD1 or TRBD2, each matching 5 bases. Trimming took 7 bases from V and 6 from J, leaving 16 bases between them. This CDR3 contains 14 residues. Germline V gene lookup returns CDR1 SGHTA and CDR2 FQGNSA. The CDR3 reads CASTPEGLINIQYF. CDR3 nucleotide sequence: TGTGCCAGCACCCCTGAGGGGCTCATAAACATTCAGTACTTC. Full variable domain (outside the CDR3, taken from reference TRBV7-2 and TRBJ2-4): GAGVSQSPSNKVTEKGKDVELRCDPISGHTALYWYRQSLGQGLEFLIYFQGNSAPDKSGLPSDRFSAERTGGSVSTLTIQRTQQEDSAVYLCASTPEGLINIQYFGAGTRLSVL.

On this clonotype itself: This sequence may be a read error, since a much larger clone differs from it by one base. The V gene is TRBV19, the J gene TRBJ2-7; TRBD2 might be the D (6 bases). This CDR3 comprises 12 residues. Germline assignment: CDR1 LNHDA and CDR2 SQIVND (reference sequence). The CDR3 region is CASSSGTYERYF. Here the CDR3 DNA reads TGTGCCAGTAGTAGCGGGACCTACGAGCGGTACTTC.

In its sample, this clonotype was seen a few times. J is TRBJ1-6 and V is TRBV5-1; D perhaps matches TRBD1 (5 bases). The CDR3 loop spans 16 amino acids. Trimming left V 4 bases short and J 5 bases short, with 16 bases between. CDR1 and CDR2 from the germline V gene are SGHRS and YFSETQ. CDR3 residues: CASSTSGGGNNSPLHF. CDR3 in DNA: TGCGCCAGCAGCACTTCCGGGGGTGGAAATAATTCACCCCTCCACTTT.

This clonotype has a handful of counts. The V call is TRBV5-1, the J call TRBJ2-7; TRBD1 matches at 7 bases. The germline gives CDR1 SGHRS, CDR2 YFSETQ. CDR3 size: 15 residues. With V trimmed by 2 bases and J by 0 bases, 5 bases remained unmatched. The CDR3 loop reads CASSFGQASSYEQYF. DNA for the CDR3: TGCGCCAGCAGCTTTGGACAGGCCTCCTCCTACGAGCAGTACTTC. The full variable domain, completed using reference TRBV5-1 and TRBJ2-7, is KAGVTQTPRYLIKTRGQQVTLSCSPISGHRSVSWYQQTPGQGLQFLFEYFSETQRNKGNFPGRFSGRQFSNSRSEMNVSTLELGDSALYLCASSFGQASSYEQYFGPGTRLTVT.

This clonotype was seen a few times. The chain carries TRBV3-1 and TRBJ1-5; D perhaps matches TRBD1 (6 bases). Germline V lookup: CDR1 LGHDT, CDR2 YNNKEL (reference sequence). Between the trimmed V and J ends, which lost 3 bases and 2 bases, there was a span of 11 bases. CDR3 length: 15 amino acids. CDR3 sequence reads: CASSHRGFGNQPQHF. The CDR3 DNA is TGTGCCAGCAGCCACAGGGGTTTCGGCAATCAGCCCCAGCATTTT.